This T cell receptor beta chain was sequenced during a study of T-cell memory formation after mild COVID-19. TCRdb re-derived calls from the 5' RACE reads in MiXCR, one entry per CDR3 protein. This table holds roughly 100,000 distinct CDR3 sequences, about 13% found once. Study-level points and caveats: Clones shrinking between day 15 and 85 showed a balanced CD4/CD8 split, and those that grew later tilted toward CD4+.

On this clonotype: Its antigen remains unidentified.

The CDR3 has 13 amino acids. Trimming cost V 7 bases and J 1 base, with 13 bases left between them. The germline CDR1 and CDR2 sequences are SQVTM and ANQGSEA. The TCR comes from an adult woman who had mild COVID-19 (a few samples of this study predate the infection). Cell type and time point are not known. The gene calls are TRBV29-1 and TRBJ1-1, with D unresolved. Sequencing used PBMCs or a T cell subset sorted from them (not recorded which). The CDR3 DNA follows: TGCAGCGCTGCCGGGTCGGAGAACACTGAAGCTTTCTTT. It specifies CSAAGSENTEAFF.